The entry below describes one TCR beta chain. Its antigen is unknown. This sample was taken from a study of cytomegalovirus exposure and HLA in healthy donors. The germline gives CDR1 SGHRS, CDR2 YFSETQ. The CDR3 runs to 12 residues. V was clipped by 0 bases and J by 10 bases, with 11 bases between them. Whole-study results and caveats: Earlier results showed most TCR beta V segments being productive about 90% or about 30% of the time.

The PCR contained 60 Vbeta and 13 Jbeta primers. Measured with immunoSEQ multiplex PCR; TCRdb has only the in-frame clones, and not every one. This table has fewer than 250,000 clones, over 75% appearing once. This sequence joins TRBV5-1 and TRBJ2-7; D remains unclear. The receptor comes from a girl aged 2-10 years in good health and CMV-seronegative. Sequencing was done on a sample of PBMCs. The CDR3 here is CASSLGAESQYF. In DNA, the CDR3 is TGCGCCAGCAGCTTGGGTGCGGAAAGCCAGTACTTC.